This TCR beta chain emerged from a study of T cell repertoires in cytomegalovirus infection. Overall study: Shared public TCR beta signatures pointed to both CMV infection and a matching HLA type. General study points: CMV carriers with the relevant HLA were identified by cumulative public TCR beta family frequency. The study found HLA-C-restricted CMV-specific TCR beta clonotypes dominating the ex vivo response.

TCRdb re-called the reads with MiXCR, one entry per CDR3 protein. The table lists 100,000 to 150,000 distinct CDR3 sequences, less than 9.5% of them singletons. In its sample, this clonotype was seen many times. Its target is not known. There are 13 residues in the CDR3. Per germline, CDR1 DFQATT and CDR2 SNEGSKA (reference sequence). Trimming took 6 bases from V and 14 from J; bases not matched to a gene: 11. The genes are TRBV20-1 and TRBJ2-3, with 13 bases aligning to TRBD2. This receptor was obtained from a human donor in good health (CMV status not recorded). Some clones in this sample may be carry-over from other donors' samples. Sample: PBMCs. CDR3 sequence: CSALETSGGPRYF. In nucleotides, the CDR3 is TGCAGTGCCTTAGAGACTAGCGGGGGGCCGAGGTATTTT.